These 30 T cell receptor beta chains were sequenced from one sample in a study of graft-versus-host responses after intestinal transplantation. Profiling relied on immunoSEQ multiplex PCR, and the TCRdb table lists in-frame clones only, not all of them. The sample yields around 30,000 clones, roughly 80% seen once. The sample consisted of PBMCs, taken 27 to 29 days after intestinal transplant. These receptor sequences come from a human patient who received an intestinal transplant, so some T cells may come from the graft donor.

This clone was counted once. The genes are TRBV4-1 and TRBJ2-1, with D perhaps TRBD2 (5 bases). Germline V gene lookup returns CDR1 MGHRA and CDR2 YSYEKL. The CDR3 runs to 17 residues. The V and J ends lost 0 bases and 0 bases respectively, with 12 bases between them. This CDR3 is CASSQDPSGSSYNEQFF. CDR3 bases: TGCGCCAGCAGCCAAGATCCGAGCGGAAGCTCCTACAATGAGCAGTTCTTC.

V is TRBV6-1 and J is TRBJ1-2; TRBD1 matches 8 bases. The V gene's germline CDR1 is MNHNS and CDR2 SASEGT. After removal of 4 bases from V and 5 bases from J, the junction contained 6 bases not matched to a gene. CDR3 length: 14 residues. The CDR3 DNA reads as TGTGCCAGCAGTGCTAGACAGGGGAGGTATGGCTACACCTTC. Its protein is CASSARQGRYGYTF.

This CDR3 is CASSLAQGENTIYF. In DNA form, the CDR3 reads TGTGCCAGCAGCTTGGCACAGGGAGAAAACACCATATATTTT. The J gene is TRBJ1-3, the V gene TRBV5-6, with D possibly being TRBD1 (6 bases). Germline-derived CDR1 and CDR2 are SGHDT and YYEEEE. Trimming removed 0 bases at V and 6 bases at J, with 10 bases between. The CDR3 is 14 residues long. Supplemented by reference TRBV5-6 and TRBJ1-3, the full variable domain reads DAGVTQSPTHLIKTRGQQVTLRCSPKSGHDTVSWYQQALGQGPQFIFQYYEEEERQRGNFPDRFSGHQFPNYSSELNVNALLLGDSALYLCASSLAQGENTIYFGEGSWLTVV.

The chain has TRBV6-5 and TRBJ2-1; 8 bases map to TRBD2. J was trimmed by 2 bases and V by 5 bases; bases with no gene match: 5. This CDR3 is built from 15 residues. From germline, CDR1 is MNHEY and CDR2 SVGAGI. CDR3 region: CASSRVAGPYNEQFF. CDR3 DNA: TGTGCCAGCAGTCGGGTAGCGGGACCCTACAATGAGCAGTTCTTC.

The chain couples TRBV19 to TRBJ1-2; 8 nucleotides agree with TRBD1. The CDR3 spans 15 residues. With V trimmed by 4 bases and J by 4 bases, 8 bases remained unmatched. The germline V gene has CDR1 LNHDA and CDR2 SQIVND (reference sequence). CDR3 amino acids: CASSNPRGLIYGYTF. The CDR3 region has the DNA TGTGCCAGTAGTAACCCCAGGGGGCTGATCTATGGCTACACCTTC.

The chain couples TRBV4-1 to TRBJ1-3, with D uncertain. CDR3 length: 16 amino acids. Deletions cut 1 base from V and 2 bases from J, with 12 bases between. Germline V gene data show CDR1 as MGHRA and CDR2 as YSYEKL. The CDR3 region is CASSQVWKGTGNTIYF. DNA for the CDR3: TGCGCCAGCAGCCAAGTTTGGAAAGGGACTGGAAACACCATATATTTT.

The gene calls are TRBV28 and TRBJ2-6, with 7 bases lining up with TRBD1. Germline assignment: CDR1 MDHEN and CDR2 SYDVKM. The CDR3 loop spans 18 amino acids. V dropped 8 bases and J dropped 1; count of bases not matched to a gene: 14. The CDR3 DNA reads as TGTGCCAGCTCACATCCCGGGACAGATCTGTCTGGGGCCAACGTCCTGACTTTC. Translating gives CASSHPGTDLSGANVLTF.

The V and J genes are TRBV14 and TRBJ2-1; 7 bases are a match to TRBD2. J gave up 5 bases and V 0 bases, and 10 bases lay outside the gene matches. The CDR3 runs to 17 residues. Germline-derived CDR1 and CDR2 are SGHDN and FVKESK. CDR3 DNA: TGTGCCAGCAGCCAAGAGTCCTGGGGAGGGATTAACAATGAGCAGTTCTTC. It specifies CASSQESWGGINNEQFF.

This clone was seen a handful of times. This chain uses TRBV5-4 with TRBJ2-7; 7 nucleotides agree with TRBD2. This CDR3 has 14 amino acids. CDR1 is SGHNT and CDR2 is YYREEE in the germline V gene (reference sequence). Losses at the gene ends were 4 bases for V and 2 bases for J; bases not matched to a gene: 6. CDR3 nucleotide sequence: TGTGCCAGCAGCCGAGCGGGGAGCCCCTACGAGCAGTACTTC. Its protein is CASSRAGSPYEQYF.

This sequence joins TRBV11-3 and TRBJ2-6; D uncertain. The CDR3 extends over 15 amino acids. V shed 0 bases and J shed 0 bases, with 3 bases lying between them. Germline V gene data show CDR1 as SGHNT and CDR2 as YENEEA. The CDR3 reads CASSLDSSGANVLTF. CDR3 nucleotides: TGTGCCAGCAGCTTAGACAGCTCTGGGGCCAACGTCCTGACTTTC.

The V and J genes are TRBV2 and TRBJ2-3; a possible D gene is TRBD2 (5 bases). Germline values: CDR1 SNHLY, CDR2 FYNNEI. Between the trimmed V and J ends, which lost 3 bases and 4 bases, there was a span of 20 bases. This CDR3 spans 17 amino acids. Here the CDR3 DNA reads TGTGCCAGCAGTGATCCAGAAGAGGGTACGGCGCCAGATACGCAGTATTTT. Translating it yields CASSDPEEGTAPDTQYF. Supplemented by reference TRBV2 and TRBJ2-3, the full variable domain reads EPEVTQTPSHQVTQMGQEVILRCVPISNHLYFYWYRQILGQKVEFLVSFYNNEISEKSEIFDDQFSVERPDGSNFTLKIRSTKLEDSAMYFCASSDPEEGTAPDTQYFGPGTRLTVL.

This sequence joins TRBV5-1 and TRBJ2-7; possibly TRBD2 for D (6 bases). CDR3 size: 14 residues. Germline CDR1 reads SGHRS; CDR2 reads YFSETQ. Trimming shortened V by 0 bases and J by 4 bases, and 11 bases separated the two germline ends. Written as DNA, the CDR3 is TGCGCCAGCAGCTTGGTCCGGGGGAGGTACGAGCAGTACTTC. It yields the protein CASSLVRGRYEQYF.

In nucleotides, the CDR3 is TGTGCCAGCTCACCCGGAGTGTACGGAGAGACCCAGTACTTC. It translates to CASSPGVYGETQYF. V is TRBV18 and J is TRBJ2-5, with D hard to call. The CDR3 covers 14 residues. The germline V gene encodes CDR1 KGHSH and CDR2 LQKENI. The V end lost 3 bases, the J end lost 4 bases, and 12 bases lay between the germline ends.

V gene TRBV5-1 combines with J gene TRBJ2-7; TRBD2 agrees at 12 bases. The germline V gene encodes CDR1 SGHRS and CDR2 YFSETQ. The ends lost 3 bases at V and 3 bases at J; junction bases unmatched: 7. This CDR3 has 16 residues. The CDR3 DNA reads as TGCGCCAGCAGCTCAGGACTAGCGGGGAAGGTCTACGAGCAGTACTTC. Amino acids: CASSSGLAGKVYEQYF.

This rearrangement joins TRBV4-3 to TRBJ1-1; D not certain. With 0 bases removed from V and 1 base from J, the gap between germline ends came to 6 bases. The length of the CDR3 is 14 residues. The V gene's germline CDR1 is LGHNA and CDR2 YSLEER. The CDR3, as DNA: TGCGCCAGCAGCCAAGATGGCGGGAACACTGAAGCTTTCTTT. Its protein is CASSQDGGNTEAFF.

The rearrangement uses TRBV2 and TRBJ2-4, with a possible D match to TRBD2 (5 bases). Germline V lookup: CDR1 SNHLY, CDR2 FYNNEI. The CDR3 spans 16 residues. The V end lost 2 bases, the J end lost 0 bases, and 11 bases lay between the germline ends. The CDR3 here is CASSEREQEAKNIQYF. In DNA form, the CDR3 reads TGTGCCAGCAGTGAAAGGGAGCAGGAAGCCAAAAACATTCAGTACTTC.

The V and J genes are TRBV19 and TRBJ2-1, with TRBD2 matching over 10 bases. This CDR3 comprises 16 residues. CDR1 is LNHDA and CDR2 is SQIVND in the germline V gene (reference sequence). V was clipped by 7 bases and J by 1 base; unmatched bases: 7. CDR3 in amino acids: CASKILAGDSYNEQFF. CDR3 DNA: TGTGCCAGTAAGATCCTAGCGGGGGATTCCTACAATGAGCAGTTCTTC.

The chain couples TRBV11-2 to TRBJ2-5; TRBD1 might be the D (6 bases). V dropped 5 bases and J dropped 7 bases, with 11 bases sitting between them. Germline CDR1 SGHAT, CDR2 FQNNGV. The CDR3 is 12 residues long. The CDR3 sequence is CASSGGQWTQYF. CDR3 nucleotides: TGTGCCAGCAGCGGTGGACAGTGGACCCAGTACTTC.

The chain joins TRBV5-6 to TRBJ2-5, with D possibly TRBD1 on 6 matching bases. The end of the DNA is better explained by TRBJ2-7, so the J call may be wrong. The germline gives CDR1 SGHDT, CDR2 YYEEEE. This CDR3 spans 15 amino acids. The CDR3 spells CASSLNGGPSYEQYF. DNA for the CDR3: TGTGCCAGCAGCTTGAATGGGGGCCCCTCCTACGAGCAGTACTTC.

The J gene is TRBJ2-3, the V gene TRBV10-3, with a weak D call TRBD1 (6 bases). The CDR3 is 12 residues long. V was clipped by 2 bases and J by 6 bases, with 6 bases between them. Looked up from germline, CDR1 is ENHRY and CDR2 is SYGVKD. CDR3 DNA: TGTGCCATCAGTGAGGGACAGGATACGCAGTATTTT. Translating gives CAISEGQDTQYF.

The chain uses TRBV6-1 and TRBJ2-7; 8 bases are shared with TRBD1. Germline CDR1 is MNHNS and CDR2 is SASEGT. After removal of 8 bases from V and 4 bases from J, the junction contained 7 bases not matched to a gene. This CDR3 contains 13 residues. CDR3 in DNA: TGTGCCAGCTCGGGACAGGTGCTGTACGAGCAGTACTTC. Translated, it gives CASSGQVLYEQYF.

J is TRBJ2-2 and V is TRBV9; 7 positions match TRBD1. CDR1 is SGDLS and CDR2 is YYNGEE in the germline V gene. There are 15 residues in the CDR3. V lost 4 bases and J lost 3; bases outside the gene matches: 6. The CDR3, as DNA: TGTGCCAGCAGCCCGACAGGGTTGGACACCGGGGAGCTGTTTTTT. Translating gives CASSPTGLDTGELFF.

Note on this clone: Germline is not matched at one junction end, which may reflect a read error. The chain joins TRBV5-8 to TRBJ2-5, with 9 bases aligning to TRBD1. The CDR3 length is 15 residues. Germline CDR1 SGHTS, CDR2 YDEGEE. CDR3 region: CASSLGQGHQETQYF. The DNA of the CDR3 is TGTGCCAGCAGTTTGGGACAGGGTCACCAAGAGACCCAGTACTTC.

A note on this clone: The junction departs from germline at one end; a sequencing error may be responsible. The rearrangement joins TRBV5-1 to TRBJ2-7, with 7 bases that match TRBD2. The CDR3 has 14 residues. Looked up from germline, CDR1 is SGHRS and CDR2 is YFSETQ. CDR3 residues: CASCLGRGGYEQYF. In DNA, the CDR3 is TGCGCCAGCTGCTTGGGGAGGGGAGGGTACGAGCAGTACTTC.

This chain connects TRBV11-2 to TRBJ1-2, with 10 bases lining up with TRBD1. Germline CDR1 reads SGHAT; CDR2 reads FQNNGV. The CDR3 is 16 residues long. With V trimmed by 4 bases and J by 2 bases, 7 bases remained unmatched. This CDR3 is CASSSPRQGANYGYTF. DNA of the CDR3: TGTGCCAGCAGCTCCCCGCGACAGGGGGCGAACTATGGCTACACCTTC.

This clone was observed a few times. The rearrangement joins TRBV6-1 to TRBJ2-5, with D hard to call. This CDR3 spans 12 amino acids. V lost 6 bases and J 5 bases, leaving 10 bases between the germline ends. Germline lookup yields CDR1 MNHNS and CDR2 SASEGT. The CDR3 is CASSPFGETQYF. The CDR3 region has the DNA TGTGCCAGCAGCCCTTTCGGCGAGACCCAGTACTTC.

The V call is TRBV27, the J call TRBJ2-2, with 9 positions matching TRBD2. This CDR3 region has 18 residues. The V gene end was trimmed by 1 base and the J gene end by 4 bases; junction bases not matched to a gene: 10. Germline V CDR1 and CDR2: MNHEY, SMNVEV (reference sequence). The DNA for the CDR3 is TGTGCCAGCAGTTTATTCCCTTCTAGCGGGATAGTCACCGGGGAGCTGTTTTTT. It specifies CASSLFPSSGIVTGELFF.

For the CDR3, the DNA is TGCGCCAGCAGGGGACCAGGGGGCGCTGGCTACACCTTC. This translates into CASRGPGGAGYTF. The V gene is TRBV10-2, the J gene TRBJ1-2; 8 bases fit TRBD1. Trimming took 6 bases from V and 7 from J; bases not matched to a gene: 7. CDR1 and CDR2 from the germline V gene are WSHSY and SAAADI. The length of the CDR3 is 13 residues.

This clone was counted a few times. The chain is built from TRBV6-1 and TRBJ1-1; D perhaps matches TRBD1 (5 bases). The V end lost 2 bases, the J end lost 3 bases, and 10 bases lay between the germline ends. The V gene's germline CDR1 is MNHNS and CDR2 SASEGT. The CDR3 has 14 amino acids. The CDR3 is CASSETLRDTEAFF. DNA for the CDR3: TGTGCCAGCAGTGAAACCCTCAGGGACACTGAAGCTTTCTTT.

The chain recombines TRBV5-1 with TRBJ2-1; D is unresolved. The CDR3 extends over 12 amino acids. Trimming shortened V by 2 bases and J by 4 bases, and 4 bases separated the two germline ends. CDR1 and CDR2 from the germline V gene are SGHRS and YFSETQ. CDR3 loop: CASSFRYNEQFF. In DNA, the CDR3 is TGCGCCAGCAGCTTTAGGTACAATGAGCAGTTCTTC.